A few counts support the clone carrying this T cell receptor (beta chain). Its antigen is not known. The source of the sample is a study of cytotoxic CD8 clonotypes in ibrutinib-treated CLL. On the study more broadly: By median around 74 months, approximately twelve had progressed and about 15 stayed remitted; responses had been 2 complete and roughly 25 partial. Broader study findings: Timing of sampling differed between sustained-remission and progressing patients.

Produced via immunoSEQ multiplex PCR; TCRdb's table is partial and in-frame only. The table records around 330,000 clones, over 60% of them present only once. This receptor was taken from a human donor with chronic lymphocytic leukemia. The sample was PBMCs, taken after 36 months of ibrutinib treatment.

CDR3 in amino acids: CASSELAGSPYEQYF. The CDR3 nucleotides read TGTGCCAGCAGTGAATTGGCGGGCAGTCCCTACGAGCAGTACTTC. The rearrangement joins TRBV6-1 to TRBJ2-7; TRBD2 is a possible D gene (5 bases). This CDR3 is 15 amino acids long. V lost 2 bases and J lost 2, with 13 bases in between. CDR1 is MNHNS and CDR2 is SASEGT in the germline V gene.